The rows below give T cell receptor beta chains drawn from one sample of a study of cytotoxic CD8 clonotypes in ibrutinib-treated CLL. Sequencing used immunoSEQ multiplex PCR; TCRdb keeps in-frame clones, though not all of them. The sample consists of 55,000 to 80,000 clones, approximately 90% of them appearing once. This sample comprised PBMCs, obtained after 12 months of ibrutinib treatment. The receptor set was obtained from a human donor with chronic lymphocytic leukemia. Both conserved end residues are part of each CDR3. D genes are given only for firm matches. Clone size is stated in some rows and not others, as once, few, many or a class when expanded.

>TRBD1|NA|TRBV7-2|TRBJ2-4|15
TGTGCCAGCAGCTTAGATTCTCGGACAGGAAACATTCAGTACTTC
CASSLDSRTGNIQYF
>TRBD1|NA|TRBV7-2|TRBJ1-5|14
TGTGCCAGCAGCTTATGGGGACAGAATCAGCCCCAGCATTTT
CASSLWGQNQPQHF
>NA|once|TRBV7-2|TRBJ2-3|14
TGTGCCAGCAGCTTAGCCCCCGGACAGAATACGCAGTATTTT
CASSLAPGQNTQYF
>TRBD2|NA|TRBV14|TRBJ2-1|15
TGTGCCAGCAGCGTGACTAGCGGGACCTACAATGAGCAGTTCTTC
CASSVTSGTYNEQFF
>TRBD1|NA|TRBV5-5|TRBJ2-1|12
TGTGCCAGCGTCGACAGGGTCAATGAGCAGTTCTTC
CASVDRVNEQFF
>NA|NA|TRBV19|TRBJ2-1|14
TGTGCCAGTAGTATACGGGGGTCCTACAATGAGCAGTTCTTC
CASSIRGSYNEQFF
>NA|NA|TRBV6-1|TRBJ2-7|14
TGTGCCAGCAGTGAAATCGGGGCTTCTGGCGAGCAGTACTTC
CASSEIGASGEQYF
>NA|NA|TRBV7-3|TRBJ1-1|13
TGTGCCAGCAGCACAGGGCCTAACACTGAAGCTTTCTTT
CASSTGPNTEAFF
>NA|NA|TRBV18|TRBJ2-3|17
TGTGCCAGCTCACCCACCCCCGGGCGGGCCAGCACAGATACGCAGTATTTT
CASSPTPGRASTDTQYF
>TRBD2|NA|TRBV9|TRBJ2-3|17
TGTGCCAGCAGCTCACGTGGAGCGGGAGCGGACACAGATACGCAGTATTTT
CASSSRGAGADTDTQYF
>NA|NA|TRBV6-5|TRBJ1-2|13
TGTGCCAGCAGTTCTGGGGGACTCTATGGCTACACCTTC
CASSSGGLYGYTF
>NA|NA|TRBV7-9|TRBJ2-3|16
TGTGCCAGCAGCCGTCTGGGCAGGGTCAGCACAGATACGCAGTATTTT
CASSRLGRVSTDTQYF
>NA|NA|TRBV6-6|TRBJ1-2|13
TGTGCCAGCAGTACTTATAGGGGCAATGGCTACACCTTC
CASSTYRGNGYTF
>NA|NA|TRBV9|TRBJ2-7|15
TGTGCCAGCAGCGTAGGGAGCGGGTCCTCCTACGAGCAGTACTTC
CASSVGSGSSYEQYF
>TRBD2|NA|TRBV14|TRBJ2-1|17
TGTGCCAGCAGCCAAGGACTAGCGGGAGGTCGGGGCAATGAGCAGTTCTTC
CASSQGLAGGRGNEQFF
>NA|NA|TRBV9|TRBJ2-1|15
TGTGCCAGCAGCGTATCTCCAGGGACCCTCGATGAGCAGTTCTTC
CASSVSPGTLDEQFF
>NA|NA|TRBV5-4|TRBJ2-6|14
TGTGCCAGCAGCTTGGCCGCTGGGGCCAACGTCCTGACTTTC
CASSLAAGANVLTF
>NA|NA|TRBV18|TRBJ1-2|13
TGTGCCAGCTCACCAACGGTATCGGATGGCTACACCTTC
CASSPTVSDGYTF
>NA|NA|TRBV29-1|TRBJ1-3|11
TGCGGCGGGGGGGACGGAAACACCATATATTTT
CGGGDGNTIYF
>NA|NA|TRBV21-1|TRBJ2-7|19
TGTGCCAGCAGCAAGCACCGAAGGCAGAGGACAGAAACTTCCTACGAGCAGTACTTC
CASSKHRRQRTETSYEQYF
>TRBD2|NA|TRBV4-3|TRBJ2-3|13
TGCGCCAGCAGCCAAGAGCCGGGACTACGGCAGTATTTT
CASSQEPGLRQYF
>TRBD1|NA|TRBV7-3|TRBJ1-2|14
TGTGCCAGCAGCGTCGACAGGGCGGACTATGGCTACACCTTC
CASSVDRADYGYTF